The 4 T cell receptor beta chains listed next were all sequenced from one sample in a study of post-analysis software for immune sequencing data. General study findings and limits: In patients, TRBV5-6, TRBV5-1 and TRBV20-1 belonged to four or five TRBV segments found more frequently than in controls.

Unique molecular identifiers were present in the TCR beta cDNA libraries. TCRdb itself ran the PCR reads through MiXCR, one entry per CDR3 protein. The sample has roughly 670,000 distinct CDR3 sequences; 55% to 70% are singletons. These receptors are not linked to any known antigen. The sequenced sample was blood. These receptor sequences come from a girl aged 2 to 10 with multiple sclerosis.

The chain carries TRBV3-1 and TRBJ2-5; TRBD2 aligns across 7 bases. V shed 3 bases, J shed 11 bases, and the junction held 9 bases outside the gene matches. CDR3 length: 13 residues. Per the germline V gene, CDR1 is LGHDT and CDR2 is YNNKEL (reference sequence). This chain's CDR3 is CASSHTVRGEQYF. The CDR3 nucleotides read TGTGCCAGCAGCCACACAGTCCGGGGGGAGCAGTACTTC.

The chain employs TRBV7-9 and TRBJ2-1, with 9 bases matching TRBD2. The CDR3 has 18 residues. Germline CDR1 is SEHNR and CDR2 is FQNEAQ (reference sequence). The V segment lost 3 bases and the J segment 0 bases; nucleotides outside the gene matches: 9. CDR3 loop: CASSFGASGTSSYNEQFF. CDR3 nucleotide sequence: TGTGCCAGCAGCTTCGGGGCTAGCGGGACATCCTCCTACAATGAGCAGTTCTTC.

This rearrangement joins TRBV5-1 to TRBJ2-1; D call uncertain. CDR3 length: 15 residues. Trimming stripped 7 bases from V and 0 bases from J, with 14 bases between. Looked up from germline, CDR1 is SGHRS and CDR2 is YFSETQ. The CDR3: CASQLGYSSYNEQFF. CDR3 bases: TGCGCCAGCCAGCTTGGGTATAGCTCCTACAATGAGCAGTTCTTC.

In this sample, this clonotype turned up once. At one end, the junction sequence differs from germline, possibly due to a read error. The V and J genes are TRBV7-2 and TRBJ2-1; TRBD1 matches at 11 bases. Germline lookup yields CDR1 SGHTA and CDR2 FQGNSA. The length of the CDR3 is 16 residues. The CDR3 reads CASSYQGDRGGNEQFF. In nucleotides, the CDR3 is TGCGCCAGCAGCTATCAAGGGGACAGGGGGGGGAATGAGCAGTTCTTC.